This is a list of T cell receptor beta chains from one sample in a study of T cell clusters in autoimmune cytopenias. TCRdb reprocessed the multiplex PCR reads, keeping one entry per CDR3 protein, no DNA. This listing includes 6,000 to 6,500 distinct CDR3 sequences. The same sample was also used in a study of T cell repertoires in aging, cancer and after chemotherapy.

Sequenced material: peripheral blood. The origin of the receptors is a human donor in good health. Each CDR3 is given with its conserved first and last residue. Fields, in order: J gene, clone size, V gene, CDR3 protein. Expanded clones are given a class, and other clones once, few, many or no size at all.

TRBJ1-3 | NA | TRBV5-1 | CASSPEYGLSGNTIYF
TRBJ1-2 | NA | TRBV13 | CASSLRGENYGYTF
TRBJ1-2 | NA | TRBV6-2/TRBV6-3 | CASSYLGQGYSNTF
TRBJ1-2 | NA | TRBV12-3/TRBV12-4 | CASSSSGAPGGYTF
TRBJ1-4 | medium-sized | TRBV5-4 | CASSLQGRRNEKLFF
TRBJ1-6 | NA | TRBV6-4 | CASSDRGLGNSPLHF
TRBJ2-2 | medium-sized | TRBV6-5 | CASSRQGQFTGELFF
TRBJ1-4 | medium-sized | TRBV18 | CASSPRWGKGEKLFF
TRBJ1-1 | NA | TRBV5-6 | CASSPAKGSRTEAFF
TRBJ1-3 | medium-sized | TRBV19 | CASQAYSGNTIYF
TRBJ1-1 | NA | TRBV6-6 | CASNRNMRYTEAFF
TRBJ2-3 | medium-sized | TRBV24-1 | CATSLGASTDTQYF
TRBJ2-7 | medium-sized | TRBV5-6 | CASSPTGEDYEQYF
TRBJ1-2 | medium-sized | TRBV29-1 | CSVEDPADRRGYTF
TRBJ1-4 | NA | TRBV5-5 | CASSPVRGGWSTNEKLFF
TRBJ2-1 | medium-sized | TRBV27 | CASTSKGYNEQFF
TRBJ2-2 | NA | TRBV20-1 | CSARVRETPGELFF
TRBJ1-1 | medium-sized | TRBV6-1 | CASSARLMNTEAFF
TRBJ2-1 | medium-sized | TRBV30 | CAWSVGLAGEQFF
TRBJ2-1 | medium-sized | TRBV19 | CASLTVSGGPLDEQFF
TRBJ1-1 | NA | TRBV6-2/TRBV6-3 | CASSYSRKHFIQGRNTEAFF
TRBJ1-1 | NA | TRBV5-4 | CASSNIMNTEAFF
TRBJ1-1 | NA | TRBV30 | CAWRQGVNTEAFF
TRBJ2-7 | NA | TRBV18 | CASSRGAEGYEQYF
TRBJ1-5 | NA | TRBV7-2 | CASSLELGSNQPQHF
TRBJ1-4 | NA | TRBV5-6 | CASSLEGVAGEKLFF
TRBJ1-5 | NA | TRBV6-2/TRBV6-3 | CASSYTHTGVSNQPQHF
TRBJ1-2 | NA | TRBV14 | CASSAQGKFGYTF
TRBJ1-2 | NA | TRBV7-9 | CARSLSRLGTNYGYTF
TRBJ2-7 | medium-sized | TRBV29-1 | CSVSGKVWEQYF
TRBJ2-7 | NA | TRBV7-2 | CASSASPTYEQYF
TRBJ1-5 | NA | TRBV6-2/TRBV6-3 | CASSSRGVWDQPQHF
TRBJ1-2 | medium-sized | TRBV6-5 | CASTGNYGYTF
TRBJ1-2 | NA | TRBV6-2/TRBV6-3 | CASSYERNYGYTF
TRBJ2-6 | NA | TRBV12-3/TRBV12-4 | CASTSGLPSANVLTF
TRBJ1-6 | NA | TRBV5-4 | CASSLGARGQDSPLHF
TRBJ2-7 | medium-sized | TRBV19 | CASSPGLAGGPSYEQYF
TRBJ2-5 | NA | TRBV20-1 | CSARLRGGGEETQYF
TRBJ1-3 | NA | TRBV30 | CAWMGSGNTIYF
TRBJ2-1 | medium-sized | TRBV30 | CAWSHLGPGPYNEQFF
TRBJ2-3 | medium-sized | TRBV5-6 | CASSLERTDSDTDTQYF
TRBJ2-5 | medium-sized | TRBV12-3/TRBV12-4 | CASSTGVAWETQYF
TRBJ1-1 | NA | TRBV30 | CAWSGGGLHTEAFF
TRBJ2-5 | NA | TRBV4-1 | CASSQDLTSEEGETQYF